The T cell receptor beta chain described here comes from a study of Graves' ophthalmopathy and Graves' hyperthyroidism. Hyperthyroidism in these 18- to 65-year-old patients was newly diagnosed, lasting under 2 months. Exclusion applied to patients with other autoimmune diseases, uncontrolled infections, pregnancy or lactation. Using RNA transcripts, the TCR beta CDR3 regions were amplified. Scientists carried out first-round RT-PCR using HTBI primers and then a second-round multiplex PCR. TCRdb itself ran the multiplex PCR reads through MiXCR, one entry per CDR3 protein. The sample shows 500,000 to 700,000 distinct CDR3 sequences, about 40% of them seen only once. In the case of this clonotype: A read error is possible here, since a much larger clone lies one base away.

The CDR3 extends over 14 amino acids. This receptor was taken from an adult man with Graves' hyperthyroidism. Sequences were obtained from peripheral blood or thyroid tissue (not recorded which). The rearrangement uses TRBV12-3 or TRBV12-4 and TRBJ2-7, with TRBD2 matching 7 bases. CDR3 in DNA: TGTGCCGGCAGTTTCCTAGCGGCTACCTACGAGCAGTACTTC. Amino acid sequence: CAGSFLAATYEQYF.